These 25 T cell receptor beta chains share one sample of origin, sequenced in a study of shared clonotypes between healthy human individuals. Profiled with immunoSEQ multiplex PCR; TCRdb holds only in-frame clones, not every one. The sample records about 1.1 million clones, about 84% being singletons. Input material: memory CD4+ T cells from PBMCs. Subset here: CD45RA-negative fraction. These TCRs come from a man aged 18 to 30 in good health. Some clones in this sample may be carry-over from other donors' samples.

This clone was observed a single time. The rearrangement joins TRBV29-1 to TRBJ2-1, with 7 bases lining up with TRBD2. In germline, CDR1 is SQVTM, CDR2 ANQGSEA. The V gene end was trimmed by 6 bases and the J gene end by 0 bases; junction bases not matched to a gene: 2. The CDR3 totals 13 residues. The CDR3 DNA reads TGCAGCGTGAGCGGGGTCTCCTACAATGAGCAGTTCTTC. The encoded protein is CSVSGVSYNEQFF.

The genes are TRBV4-3 and TRBJ2-7; 11 bases line up with TRBD2. The J call is uncertain, as TRBJ2-1 better fits the DNA end. The V gene's germline CDR1 is LGHNA and CDR2 YSLEER. The CDR3 totals 13 residues. The CDR3 here is CASSALAGGEQFF. In DNA, the CDR3 is TGCGCCAGCAGTGCTCTAGCGGGAGGCGAGCAGTTCTTC.

The rearrangement uses TRBV6-6 and TRBJ1-4; 9 bases match TRBD1. Germline V gene data show CDR1 as MNHNY and CDR2 as SVGAGI (reference sequence). The CDR3 totals 14 residues. V lost 8 bases and J lost 7; bases outside the gene matches: 8. The DNA of the CDR3 is TGTGCCAGCCGTCCTGGGACAGGGATTGAAAAACTGTTTTTT. This sequence encodes CASRPGTGIEKLFF.

This sequence joins TRBV30 and TRBJ2-7, with D possibly being TRBD1 (6 bases). This CDR3 region has 13 residues. Trimming removed 2 bases from V and 5 bases from J, with 13 bases in between. CDR1 and CDR2 from the germline V gene are GTSNPN and SVGIG (reference sequence). The CDR3, as DNA: TGTGCCTGGAGTATAACACAGGGAAACGAGCAGTACTTC. Translating gives CAWSITQGNEQYF. The whole variable domain, filled in from reference TRBV30 and TRBJ2-7, reads SQTIHQWPATLVQPVGSPLSLECTVEGTSNPNLYWYRQAAGRGLQLLFYSVGIGQISSEVPQNLSASRPQDRQFILSSKKLLLSDSGFYLCAWSITQGNEQYFGPGTRLTVT.

The rearrangement links TRBV6-6 to TRBJ2-3; TRBD2 matches 14 bases. V was pared by 4 bases and J by 6 bases, with 6 bases of the junction left unmatched. Germline CDR1 is MNHNY and CDR2 is SVGAGI (reference sequence). This CDR3 is 16 amino acids long. The CDR3: CASSSKGLAGADTQYF. CDR3 DNA sequence: TGTGCCAGCAGTTCTAAGGGACTAGCGGGAGCTGATACGCAGTATTTT.

The DNA for the CDR3 is TGTGCCAGCAGCCAACGGCTAGCTTCCGAGCAGTTCTTC. Protein: CASSQRLASEQFF. V is TRBV4-2 and J is TRBJ2-1, with a weak D call TRBD2 (5 bases). This CDR3 has 13 residues. Germline lookup yields CDR1 LGHNA and CDR2 YNFKEQ. Between the trimmed V and J ends, which lost 2 bases and 10 bases, there was a span of 12 bases.

This chain connects TRBV29-1 to TRBJ2-2; D unclear. CDR1 and CDR2 from the germline V gene are SQVTM and ANQGSEA. Trimming took 3 bases from V and 2 from J, leaving 7 bases between them. This CDR3 has 13 amino acids. CDR3 sequence (DNA): TGCAGCGTTGACGCGGCTAACACCGGGGAGCTGTTTTTT. Protein: CSVDAANTGELFF.

The chain combines TRBV28 with TRBJ2-7; D unresolved. CDR3 size: 14 residues. CDR1 and CDR2 (germline): MDHEN, SYDVKM. Trimming removed 3 bases from V and 2 bases from J, with 11 bases in between. The CDR3 DNA follows: TGTGCCAGCAGTTTTGACCAGCCCCCCTACGAGCAGTACTTC. This encodes CASSFDQPPYEQYF.

The rearrangement links TRBV9 to TRBJ1-1, with D perhaps TRBD1 (6 bases). V lost 0 bases to trimming and J lost 1 base, with 13 bases between them. The germline V gene encodes CDR1 SGDLS and CDR2 YYNGEE. This CDR3 is built from 16 residues. The CDR3 loop is CASSVDWNRENTEAFF. In DNA, the CDR3 is TGTGCCAGCAGCGTAGACTGGAACAGGGAGAACACTGAAGCTTTCTTT.

The V gene is TRBV7-3, the J gene TRBJ1-2, with 8 bases that match TRBD1. CDR3 length: 14 residues. Germline lookup yields CDR1 SGHTA and CDR2 FQGTGA. The junction had 10 bases not matched to a gene; V was cut back by 3 bases and J by 10 bases. As DNA, the CDR3 is TGTGCCAGCAGCTTCACCGGGACAGGAGTCGACTACACCTTC. Its translation: CASSFTGTGVDYTF.

In its sample, this clone was seen a few times. The chain recombines TRBV5-6 with TRBJ1-5; no reliable D call. The germline gives CDR1 SGHDT, CDR2 YYEEEE. The germline V and J ends were trimmed by 0 bases and 5 bases, with 9 bases remaining between them. The CDR3 loop spans 14 amino acids. The CDR3 DNA is TGTGCCAGCAGCTTGGGGCCCTTAGATCAGCCCCAGCATTTT. Protein: CASSLGPLDQPQHF.

The rearrangement joins TRBV30 to TRBJ2-7; 11 nucleotides line up with TRBD2. The CDR3 totals 13 residues. Germline loops: CDR1 GTSNPN, CDR2 SVGIG (reference sequence). V trimming: 7 bases; J trimming: 3 bases; junction bases outside the gene matches: 5. The CDR3 region is CASRLAGRYEQYF. CDR3 sequence (DNA): TGTGCCTCCCGACTAGCGGGGCGCTACGAGCAGTACTTC. Variable domain in full (rest from reference TRBV30 and TRBJ2-7): SQTIHQWPATLVQPVGSPLSLECTVEGTSNPNLYWYRQAAGRGLQLLFYSVGIGQISSEVPQNLSASRPQDRQFILSSKKLLLSDSGFYLCASRLAGRYEQYFGPGTRLTVT.

This sequence joins TRBV28 and TRBJ1-2; D is ambiguous. V lost 5 bases and J lost 8, with 15 bases in between. Germline-derived CDR1 and CDR2 are MDHEN and SYDVKM. There are 13 residues in the CDR3. CDR3 sequence (DNA): TGTGCCAGCAGTCCGGGATTCCGCCAAGGCTACACCTTC. Encoded protein: CASSPGFRQGYTF.

About this clone itself: This likely came from a read error, as a far larger clone is one base away. Because the CDR3 is missing its conserved closing phenylalanine or tryptophan, this is likely a read error. V is TRBV7-9 and J is TRBJ1-1; TRBD1 might be the D (5 bases). Germline CDR1 and CDR2: SEHNR and FQNEAQ (reference sequence). V was pared by 4 bases and J by 3 bases, with 12 bases between. The CDR3 runs 14 residues. The CDR3 loop is CASSSTGGHTEAFS. In nucleotides, the CDR3 is TGTGCCAGCAGCTCAACCGGGGGACACACTGAAGCTTTCTCT.

V and J are TRBV7-2 and TRBJ2-5; D perhaps matches TRBD2 (6 bases). The CDR3 covers 13 residues. V was cut by 5 bases and J by 7 bases, with 14 bases left in between. The germline V gene has CDR1 SGHTA and CDR2 FQGNSA. The CDR3 bases are TGTGCCAGCAGCCCCAGACTAGAGGGGACCCAGTACTTC. Amino acid sequence: CASSPRLEGTQYF.

The chain has TRBV2 and TRBJ1-5; D is possibly TRBD1 (6 bases). The germline V and J ends were trimmed by 6 bases and 1 base, with 13 bases remaining between them. Germline CDR1 SNHLY, CDR2 FYNNEI. The CDR3 spans 15 residues. CDR3: CASSSVRGSNQPQHF. The CDR3, as DNA: TGTGCCAGCAGCTCCGTCAGGGGAAGCAATCAGCCCCAGCATTTT.

The CDR3 nucleotides are TGTGCCAGCACCCCGACTGTGAGCGGGAGTTCCGAGCAGTACTTC. Translated, it gives CASTPTVSGSSEQYF. The V call is TRBV28, the J call TRBJ2-7; 8 bases map to TRBD2. Per the germline V gene, CDR1 is MDHEN and CDR2 is SYDVKM. This CDR3 contains 15 residues. After removal of 7 bases from V and 6 bases from J, the junction contained 14 bases not matched to a gene.

V and J are TRBV6-1 and TRBJ1-5; maybe TRBD1 (6 bases). The V gene's germline CDR1 is MNHNS and CDR2 SASEGT. The CDR3 is made up of 16 amino acids. V was pared by 1 base and J by 3 bases, with 13 bases between. DNA for the CDR3: TGTGCCAGCAGTGAAGGGACAGTCCTATTCAATCAGCCCCAGCATTTT. Protein: CASSEGTVLFNQPQHF.

The V call is TRBV7-9, the J call TRBJ1-3, with 8 nucleotides matching TRBD1. Germline V gene data show CDR1 as SEHNR and CDR2 as FQNEAQ (reference sequence). This CDR3 region has 14 residues. Trimming removed 3 bases from V and 2 bases from J; junction bases left unmatched: 0. DNA for the CDR3: TGTGCCAGCAGCTTGGGACAGGCTGGAAACACCATATATTTT. It codes for CASSLGQAGNTIYF.

The CDR3 loop is CASSLNTLGNGYTF. Here the CDR3 DNA reads TGTGCCAGCAGCTTGAACACACTAGGCAATGGCTACACCTTC. This chain connects TRBV5-4 to TRBJ1-2; no clear D. The germline V and J ends were trimmed by 1 base and 6 bases, with 13 bases remaining between them. Per germline, CDR1 SGHNT and CDR2 YYREEE (reference sequence). The CDR3 covers 14 residues.

The chain employs TRBV15 and TRBJ2-7, with TRBD2 matching 8 bases. Per germline, CDR1 LNHNV and CDR2 YYDKDF (reference sequence). CDR3 length equals 15 residues. V dropped 8 bases and J dropped 6; count of bases not matched to a gene: 15. CDR3 nucleotide sequence: TGTGCCACCCGCGGGGGGCTGGGGGTGGGGTCCGAGCAGTACTTC. Protein: CATRGGLGVGSEQYF.

This clone was observed a few times. The chain employs TRBV7-2 and TRBJ2-1, with 9 bases fitting TRBD2. The CDR3 runs to 17 residues. Germline assignment: CDR1 SGHTA and CDR2 FQGNSA. V lost 5 bases, J lost 9 bases, and 17 bases stayed unmatched. The CDR3 DNA is TGTGCCAGCAGCCCCCGAATAGCGGGAGAGGGGAATACTGAGCAGTTCTTC. It translates to CASSPRIAGEGNTEQFF.

The J gene is TRBJ1-2, the V gene TRBV2, with 9 bases that match TRBD1. This CDR3 has 14 amino acids. Germline V gene data show CDR1 as SNHLY and CDR2 as FYNNEI. The junction had 2 bases not matched to a gene; V was cut back by 4 bases and J by 2 bases. The CDR3 protein is CASSAGTGNYGYTF. The DNA for the CDR3 is TGTGCCAGCAGTGCCGGGACAGGGAACTATGGCTACACCTTC.

CDR3 nucleotide sequence: TGCGCCAGCAGCTTTGGCAGCGGGATCTACGAGCAGTACTTC. Its translation: CASSFGSGIYEQYF. This rearrangement joins TRBV5-1 to TRBJ2-7; 7 nucleotides line up with TRBD2. The V gene's germline CDR1 is SGHRS and CDR2 YFSETQ. This CDR3 comprises 14 residues. With 2 bases clipped from V and 3 bases from J, the junction kept 5 bases outside the gene matches.

V and J are TRBV6-1 and TRBJ1-4; D unclear. This CDR3 spans 15 amino acids. The V and J ends lost 0 bases and 7 bases respectively, with 12 bases between them. CDR1 and CDR2 from the germline V gene are MNHNS and SASEGT. The CDR3 reads CASSEARARREKLFF. The CDR3 bases are TGTGCCAGCAGTGAAGCAAGGGCTCGGCGTGAAAAACTGTTTTTT.